The TCR beta chain under discussion was sequenced for a study of healthy donors' naive CD4 and CD8 T cells. About the study: TCR alpha primers covered all functional IMGT alpha gene variants. Broader study findings: Naive CD4+ and CD8+ cells reportedly differed in usage of most V and J genes.

Starting from 500 ng of total RNA, TCR libraries were made with linear amplification. TCRdb re-derived calls from the reads in MiXCR, one entry per CDR3 protein. The sample records some 190,000 distinct CDR3 sequences, 65% to 75% being singletons. Per the germline V gene, CDR1 is MNHEY and CDR2 is SMNVEV (reference sequence). The germline V and J ends were trimmed by 4 bases and 0 bases, with 10 bases remaining between them. The CDR3 sequence is 14 residues long. Comments on this clonotype: The antigen remains undetermined.

Material for sequencing was naive CD4+ and CD8+ T cells sorted from blood, pooled from several donors. The rearrangement joins TRBV27 to TRBJ2-7, with D perhaps matching TRBD1 (6 bases). The receptor was isolated from a pool of human donors in good health; the sample pools cells from several healthy donors. Here the CDR3 reads CASSWQGSSYEQYF. Written as DNA, the CDR3 is TGTGCCAGCAGTTGGCAGGGGAGCTCCTACGAGCAGTACTTC.